This T cell receptor beta chain originates from a study of CD8 T cells in Susac syndrome. To note about this clonotype: Its antigen is unknown.

Sequencing of TCR beta was performed on blood CD8+ and CD4+ T cells. A quantity of roughly 0.5 to 1 ug RNA underwent reverse transcription using random hexamers. Amplification of TCR beta CDR3 across 54 Vbeta and 13 Jbeta was performed with immunoSEQ multiplex PCR. Each CDR3 protein gets one entry after TCRdb re-called the immunoSEQ multiplex PCR reads with MiXCR. The sample holds some 160,000 distinct CDR3 sequences, approximately 96% seen once. The CDR3 consists of 16 residues. Germline V gives CDR1 SGHDN, CDR2 FVKESK. Between the trimmed V and J ends, which lost 0 bases and 1 base, there was a span of 7 bases. Overall study findings and caveats: The study conceded that relatively few individuals underwent its TCR sequencing and HLA analysis. In Susac syndrome, CD4+ T cell repertoires lacked any clonal expansion.

This TCR derives from a human donor with Susac syndrome. V is TRBV14 and J is TRBJ2-6, with D perhaps TRBD1 (5 bases). Specimen: CD4+ T cells from PBMCs. The CDR3 coding sequence is TGTGCCAGCAGCCAAGACCCAGGGTCTGGGGCCAACGTCCTGACTTTC. It specifies CASSQDPGSGANVLTF.